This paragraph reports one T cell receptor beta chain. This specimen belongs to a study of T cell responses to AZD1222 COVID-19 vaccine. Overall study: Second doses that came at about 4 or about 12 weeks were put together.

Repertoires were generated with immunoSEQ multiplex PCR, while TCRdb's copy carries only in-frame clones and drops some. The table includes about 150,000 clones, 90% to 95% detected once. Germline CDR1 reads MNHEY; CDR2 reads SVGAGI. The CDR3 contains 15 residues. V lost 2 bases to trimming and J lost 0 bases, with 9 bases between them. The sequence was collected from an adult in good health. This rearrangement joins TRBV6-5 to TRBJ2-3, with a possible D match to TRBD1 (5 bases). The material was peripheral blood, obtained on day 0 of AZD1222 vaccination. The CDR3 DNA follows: TGTGCCAGCAGTTACGTAGGGGTTAGCACAGATACGCAGTATTTT. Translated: CASSYVGVSTDTQYF.